Each of the 2 T cell receptor beta chains below was sequenced from the same sample in a study of shared T cell receptors in the human thymus. Sequenced by immunoSEQ multiplex PCR; TCRdb stores in-frame clones only, minus some. The top ten hold around 0.0099% of the sample, which has hundreds of thousands of clones, 88% seen once. These data also formed part of another study, on human thymus T cells.

Material: thymocytes. The source of these receptors is a boy younger than two with a congenital heart defect.

The rearrangement links TRBV15 to TRBJ2-7; possible D gene TRBD2, 5 bases. V lost 10 bases and J 3 bases, leaving 22 bases between the germline ends. The CDR3 length is 15 residues. Germline V gene lookup returns CDR1 LNHNV and CDR2 YYDKDF (reference sequence). CDR3 loop: CAILTGEGEHYEQYF. In DNA, the CDR3 is TGTGCCATTCTTACTGGAGAGGGAGAACACTACGAGCAGTACTTC.

The chain couples TRBV19 to TRBJ1-2, with TRBD1 as a possible D gene (6 bases). This CDR3 has 14 residues. V lost 8 bases and J 3 bases, leaving 16 bases between the germline ends. CDR1 is LNHDA, CDR2 SQIVND, per germline (reference sequence). CDR3 DNA: TGTGCCAGTGCGGGGGGCAGGGCTTACTATGGCTACACCTTC. Translating it yields CASAGGRAYYGYTF.